Below are 10 T cell receptor beta chains sequenced from a single sample in a study of blood T cell repertoires in COVID-19. The method was immunoSEQ multiplex PCR; TCRdb's version includes in-frame clones alone and lacks a portion of them. The sample lists some 260,000 clones, approximately 83% occurring once. The sample comprised peripheral blood. The source is a man older than 75 with acute or convalescent COVID-19.

This chain uses TRBV24-1 with TRBJ1-1; the match to TRBD1 covers 12 bases. The CDR3 runs to 15 residues. V dropped 6 bases and J dropped 6; count of bases not matched to a gene: 7. Germline-derived CDR1 and CDR2 are KGHDR and SFDVKD. The CDR3 spells CATSQTGTGGSEAFF. CDR3 DNA: TGTGCCACCAGTCAGACCGGGACAGGGGGCTCTGAAGCTTTCTTT.

V is TRBV21-1 and J is TRBJ2-7; the table's D call, TRBD2, was not checked against the DNA. TRBV21-1 constitutes a pseudogene. This CDR3 has 15 residues. The CDR3 bases are TGTGCCAGCAGCACCCGGAGCGGGGGGTCCTACGAGCAGTACTTC. Its translation is CASSTRSGGSYEQYF.

V is TRBV5-1 and J is TRBJ2-3; D may be TRBD1 (5 bases). The CDR3 has 13 amino acids. Deletions cut 6 bases from V and 2 bases from J, with 10 bases between. Germline V lookup: CDR1 SGHRS, CDR2 YFSETQ. CDR3 in amino acids: CASNPGSTDTQYF. The CDR3 bases are TGCGCCAGCAATCCAGGGTCCACAGATACGCAGTATTTT.

V gene TRBV7-2 combines with J gene TRBJ2-1; tentative D call: TRBD1 (7 bases). Germline loops: CDR1 SGHTA, CDR2 FQGNSA. Trimming removed 1 base from V and 9 bases from J, with 19 bases in between. The CDR3 is made up of 16 amino acids. CDR3 sequence: CASSLGRVGGQSEQFF. Written as DNA, the CDR3 is TGTGCCAGCAGCTTAGGTCGGGTGGGGGGACAGAGTGAGCAGTTCTTC.

This clone was seen a handful of times. The chain is built from TRBV5-1 and TRBJ2-1; TRBD1 matches at 12 bases. The CDR3 spans 17 residues. Unmatched junction bases numbered 10, after V lost 1 base and J lost 8 bases. The V gene's germline CDR1 is SGHRS and CDR2 YFSETQ. CDR3: CASSLTSGTGGKDEQFF. DNA for the CDR3: TGCGCCAGCAGCTTGACCTCCGGGACAGGGGGCAAGGATGAGCAGTTCTTC.

In this sample, this clone turned up once. The V gene is TRBV10-3, the J gene TRBJ2-3, with TRBD2 as a possible D gene (5 bases). This CDR3 contains 14 residues. The germline gives CDR1 ENHRY, CDR2 SYGVKD. Trimming removed 3 bases at V and 0 bases at J, with 7 bases between. For the CDR3, the DNA is TGTGCCATCAGTGACGGGATTAGCACAGATACGCAGTATTTT. It yields the protein CAISDGISTDTQYF.

V gene TRBV7-2 combines with J gene TRBJ2-1, with 8 bases fitting TRBD2. Germline-derived CDR1 and CDR2 are SGHTA and FQGNSA. Unmatched junction bases numbered 12, after V lost 10 bases and J lost 4 bases. This CDR3 comprises 15 residues. The chain's CDR3 is CATAGGSGGYNEQFF. The CDR3 DNA sequence: TGTGCCACCGCCGGGGGGAGCGGGGGATACAATGAGCAGTTCTTC.

This sequence joins TRBV25-1 and TRBJ2-6, with 7 bases aligning to TRBD1. Germline CDR1 MGHDK, CDR2 SYGVNS. The CDR3 is 16 residues long. The ends lost 4 bases at V and 4 bases at J; junction bases unmatched: 7. The CDR3 loop reads CASSAFTGAGANVLTF. The CDR3 region has the DNA TGTGCCAGCAGTGCATTTACAGGGGCGGGGGCCAACGTCCTGACTTTC.

This chain links TRBV14 with TRBJ1-2; TRBD1 matches 7 bases. The V segment lost 4 bases and the J segment 4 bases; nucleotides outside the gene matches: 3. CDR1 is SGHDN and CDR2 is FVKESK in the germline V gene. The CDR3 is 13 residues long. The DNA for the CDR3 is TGTGCCAGCAGCCCCGACAGGGTCTATGGCTACACCTTC. Its translation: CASSPDRVYGYTF.

The chain couples TRBV5-6 to TRBJ2-1, with unresolved D. CDR3 size: 13 residues. Trimming cost V 4 bases and J 7 bases, with 12 bases left between them. Germline CDR1 is SGHDT and CDR2 is YYEEEE. The CDR3 DNA is TGTGCCAGCAGCCCACTGTACCGGAATGAGCAGTTCTTC. Translation gives CASSPLYRNEQFF.